A single sample gave rise to the 30 T cell receptor beta chains below, sequenced in a study of T cells after yellow fever vaccination. TCRdb reprocessed the 5' RACE reads via MiXCR and lists one record per CDR3 protein. The repertoire holds some 99,000 distinct CDR3 sequences, with under 6.5% as singletons. Specimen: CD8+ T cells sorted from PBMCs, collected 10 days after the yellow fever booster vaccination. The origin of the receptors is a man younger than 35 who received the YFV17D yellow fever vaccine.

This clonotype was seen ten or more times. This chain joins TRBV25-1 and TRBJ1-4, with unresolved D. This CDR3 spans 10 amino acids. Looked up from germline, CDR1 is MGHDK and CDR2 is SYGVNS. The germline V and J ends were trimmed by 9 bases and 8 bases, with 7 bases remaining between them. The CDR3 spells CASLGEKLFF. The CDR3 DNA reads as TGTGCCAGTTTAGGAGAAAAACTGTTTTTT.

This clonotype was found a few times. This chain uses TRBV18 with TRBJ2-1; 12 bases line up with TRBD1. Germline CDR1 reads KGHSH; CDR2 reads LQKENI. This CDR3 has 14 residues. Trimming cost V 3 bases and J 14 bases; bases outside gene matches: 8. CDR3 protein: CASSPAGTGGVEFF. The DNA for the CDR3 is TGTGCCAGCTCACCTGCCGGGACAGGGGGCGTAGAGTTCTTC.

At least ten counts were recorded for this clonotype. The rearrangement links TRBV4-3 to TRBJ1-5; a weak D match, TRBD1 (5 bases). Trimming left V 2 bases short and J 10 bases short, with 12 bases between. CDR1 LGHNA and CDR2 YSLEER come from the germline V gene. This CDR3 spans 13 amino acids. CDR3 DNA: TGCGCCAGCAGCCAATTGCAGGGTAAACCCCAGCATTTT. Protein product: CASSQLQGKPQHF.

This clonotype was detected many times. The rearrangement links TRBV6-1 to TRBJ2-7; no reliable D call. Germline V lookup: CDR1 MNHNS, CDR2 SASEGT. V lost 0 bases and J lost 0, with 9 bases in between. The CDR3 has 15 residues. CDR3 DNA: TGTGCCAGCAGTGAAGCCCACTTTCGCTCCTACGAGCAGTACTTC. This codes for CASSEAHFRSYEQYF.

This clonotype has only a few counts. Its ends do not fully match the called genes, so a read error is possible. The V call is TRBV12-5, the J call TRBJ1-5; the D gene is possibly TRBD1 (6 bases). The germline CDR1 and CDR2 sequences are LGHNT and FRNRAP. The CDR3 length is 13 residues. In nucleotides, the CDR3 is TGTGCTAGTGGTTTGTTGGACAGCCTAAACCCCTTTTTT. It codes for CASGLLDSLNPFF.

This clonotype was seen repeatedly, ten times or more. The CDR3 reads CASSFAGQAYEQYF. The CDR3 nucleotides read TGTGCCAGCAGTTTCGCGGGACAGGCTTACGAGCAGTACTTC. This chain links TRBV11-2 with TRBJ2-7; 8 bases fit TRBD1. This CDR3 is 14 amino acids long. The ends lost 6 bases at V and 4 bases at J; junction bases unmatched: 8. Germline V gives CDR1 SGHAT, CDR2 FQNNGV.

The genes are TRBV2 and TRBJ2-7; the match to TRBD2 covers 7 bases. Looked up from germline, CDR1 is SNHLY and CDR2 is FYNNEI. With 7 bases clipped from V and 5 bases from J, the junction kept 11 bases outside the gene matches. The CDR3 sequence is 14 residues long. The CDR3 DNA follows: TGTGCCAGCACCCCACGACTAGCCGTCCACGAGCAGTACTTC. It translates to CASTPRLAVHEQYF.

This clonotype was counted only a few times. V usage is TRBV27 and J usage is TRBJ1-3, with D maybe TRBD1 (5 bases). Germline V gene data show CDR1 as MNHEY and CDR2 as SMNVEV (reference sequence). CDR3 length: 16 amino acids. The ends were cut back, 0 bases at V and 3 bases at J, with 12 bases in the middle. In DNA, the CDR3 is TGTGCCAGCAGTTTATCGATAGGGGAGCGTGGAAACACCATATATTTT. Protein product: CASSLSIGERGNTIYF.

This clonotype was seen many times. The rearrangement links TRBV20-1 to TRBJ2-7; tentatively, D is TRBD2 (5 bases). The CDR3 sequence is 12 residues long. V was shortened by 3 bases and J by 1 base, with 7 bases between the two germline ends. Germline V CDR1 and CDR2: DFQATT, SNEGSKA (reference sequence). The CDR3 reads CSASTGSYEQYF. The DNA for the CDR3 is TGCAGTGCTAGCACGGGGTCCTACGAGCAGTACTTC.

This clonotype was counted between two and nine times. The chain uses TRBV4-3 and TRBJ1-2, with 7 nucleotides matching TRBD1. V was clipped by 0 bases and J by 1 base; unmatched bases: 20. Germline CDR1 is LGHNA and CDR2 is YSLEER. CDR3 size: 21 residues. The CDR3 loop is CASSQEGVLVGGERSNYGYTF. For the CDR3, the DNA is TGCGCCAGCAGCCAAGAAGGGGTATTGGTAGGGGGCGAGAGGAGTAACTATGGCTACACCTTC.

The chain has TRBV6-5 and TRBJ2-6, with D tentatively TRBD1 (5 bases). V shed 2 bases and J shed 0 bases, with 5 bases lying between them. In germline, CDR1 is MNHEY, CDR2 SVGAGI. The CDR3 totals 15 residues. CDR3 in DNA: TGTGCCAGCAGTTACGGGGCCTCTGGGGCCAACGTCCTGACTTTC. Translating gives CASSYGASGANVLTF.

The chain is built from TRBV7-9 and TRBJ2-3; tentatively, D is TRBD2 (6 bases). CDR1 and CDR2 (germline): SEHNR, FQNEAQ (reference sequence). V lost 3 bases, J lost 6 bases, and 16 bases lay in between. The CDR3 runs to 15 residues. Written as DNA, the CDR3 is TGTGCCAGCAGCTTCTACGGGGGTAGTTCGGATACGCAGTATTTT. It encodes CASSFYGGSSDTQYF.

The sample holds many counts of this clonotype. This chain connects TRBV7-2 to TRBJ2-7; D is tentatively TRBD1 or TRBD2 (5 bases each). Germline V gene sequence: CDR1 SGHTA, CDR2 FQGNSA. The CDR3 has 15 amino acids. V was shortened by 5 bases and J by 3 bases, with 17 bases between the two germline ends. In nucleotides, the CDR3 is TGTGCCAGCAGCCAGAACTCGGGACGGCTCTACGAGCAGTACTTC. It specifies CASSQNSGRLYEQYF.

This clonotype was observed a handful of times. This chain uses TRBV5-4 with TRBJ2-7; a possible D gene is TRBD1 (6 bases). CDR1 and CDR2 (germline): SGHNT, YYREEE (reference sequence). CDR3 length: 12 residues. Trimming left V 0 bases short and J 7 bases short, with 8 bases between. The CDR3, as DNA: TGTGCCAGCAGCTTGGACAGGGTTGAGCAGTACGTC. It specifies CASSLDRVEQYV.

This clonotype has only a few counts. The rearrangement links TRBV27 to TRBJ2-5; D uncertain. Trimming cost V 2 bases and J 0 bases, with 7 bases left between them. From germline, CDR1 is MNHEY and CDR2 SMNVEV (reference sequence). The CDR3 sequence is 14 residues long. The CDR3 here is CASSLNPDQETQYF. The CDR3 region has the DNA TGTGCCAGCAGTTTAAACCCGGACCAAGAGACCCAGTACTTC.

The rearrangement joins TRBV15 to TRBJ2-5, with 7 bases fitting TRBD1. V was clipped by 4 bases and J by 2 bases; unmatched bases: 4. Germline CDR1 reads LNHNV; CDR2 reads YYDKDF (reference sequence). This CDR3 is 14 amino acids long. The CDR3 DNA reads TGTGCCACCAGCACAGGACAGGAGCAAGAGACCCAGTACTTC. Its protein product is CATSTGQEQETQYF.

This clonotype was detected only a few times. The CDR3 sequence: CASSLTGRGQTEAFF. In DNA form, the CDR3 reads TGCGCCAGCAGCTTGACGGGCAGGGGGCAAACTGAAGCTTTCTTT. This rearrangement joins TRBV5-1 to TRBJ1-1, with 8 bases fitting TRBD1. CDR3 length: 15 residues. The germline CDR1 and CDR2 sequences are SGHRS and YFSETQ. V trimming: 1 base; J trimming: 5 bases; junction bases outside the gene matches: 7.

The genes are TRBV7-9 and TRBJ1-5; D uncertain. The CDR3 is 16 amino acids. Germline V gives CDR1 SEHNR, CDR2 FQNEAQ (reference sequence). Between the trimmed V and J ends, which lost 5 bases and 3 bases, there was a span of 17 bases. The CDR3 reads CASSGEAASFNQPQHF. The CDR3 bases are TGTGCCAGCAGCGGAGAGGCCGCCAGCTTCAATCAGCCCCAGCATTTT.

This clonotype occurred many times. The chain has TRBV11-2 and TRBJ2-1; 16 bases map to TRBD2. The CDR3 is 19 residues long. J gave up 3 bases and V 3 bases, and 8 bases lay outside the gene matches. CDR1 SGHAT and CDR2 FQNNGV come from the germline V gene. This CDR3 reads CASSFQFGTSGGDYNEQFF. The CDR3 region has the DNA TGTGCCAGCAGCTTCCAATTCGGGACTAGCGGGGGGGACTACAATGAGCAGTTCTTC.

This clonotype was detected many times. CDR3 protein: CASSPPDSNSPLHF. CDR3 coding DNA: TGTGCCAGCAGCCCACCGGACAGTAATTCACCCCTCCACTTT. The rearrangement uses TRBV7-2 and TRBJ1-6, with D perhaps TRBD1 (6 bases). CDR3 length: 14 residues. V lost 5 bases and J 6 bases, leaving 11 bases between the germline ends. Germline V gene data show CDR1 as SGHTA and CDR2 as FQGNSA.

Remarks on this clonotype: The DNA is omitted, as the CDR3 cannot be located on it reliably, and the CDR3 follows TCRdb's listing. V gene TRBV28 combines with J gene TRBJ2-5; the table's TRBD1 call for D was not verified on the DNA. Counting both end residues, the CDR3 totals 16 amino acids. Looked up from germline, CDR1 is MDHEN and CDR2 is SYDVKM. CDR3 sequence reads: CASSSSGQGAQETQYF.

J is TRBJ2-2 and V is TRBV27, with D tentatively TRBD2 (6 bases). The CDR3 has 16 amino acids. V was cut by 5 bases and J by 0 bases, with 13 bases left in between. From germline, CDR1 is MNHEY and CDR2 SMNVEV (reference sequence). The DNA for the CDR3 is TGTGCCAGCAGTCCCGCGGGGACGACGAACACCGGGGAGCTGTTTTTT. Amino acids: CASSPAGTTNTGELFF.

The chain combines TRBV9 with TRBJ1-1; possibly TRBD1 for D (6 bases). The V end was cut by 3 bases, the J end by 2 bases, with 11 bases between. This CDR3 region has 14 residues. Looked up from germline, CDR1 is SGDLS and CDR2 is YYNGEE. DNA for the CDR3: TGTGCCAGCAGCGCGACAGGTTTCAACACTGAAGCTTTCTTT. Residues: CASSATGFNTEAFF.

The gene calls are TRBV20-1 and TRBJ2-1; a weak D match, TRBD2 (6 bases). V was pared by 0 bases and J by 0 bases, with 12 bases between. The CDR3 loop spans 16 amino acids. CDR1 is DFQATT and CDR2 is SNEGSKA in the germline V gene (reference sequence). The CDR3 DNA sequence: TGCAGTGCTAGAGATCTTGGGGGGAGCTCCTACAATGAGCAGTTCTTC. It is translated as CSARDLGGSSYNEQFF.

This clonotype was observed at least ten times. The chain carries TRBV9 and TRBJ2-5, with 9 bases that match TRBD2. The junction had 12 bases not matched to a gene; V was cut back by 4 bases and J by 5 bases. This CDR3 comprises 16 residues. Germline V lookup: CDR1 SGDLS, CDR2 YYNGEE. The CDR3 nucleotides read TGTGCCAGCAGCTCCTATAGCGGGGGCCCCGCGGAGACCCAGTACTTC. As protein: CASSSYSGGPAETQYF. The full variable domain, rest sourced from reference TRBV9 and TRBJ2-5, is DSGVTQTPKHLITATGQRVTLRCSPRSGDLSVYWYQQSLDQGLQFLIQYYNGEERAKGNILERFSAQQFPDLHSELNLSSLELGDSALYFCASSSYSGGPAETQYFGPGTRLLVL.

The table lists this clonotype with many counts. V is TRBV6-6 and J is TRBJ2-1, with 9 bases that match TRBD2. CDR1 MNHNY and CDR2 SVGAGI come from the germline V gene (reference sequence). The CDR3 runs to 15 residues. V dropped 6 bases and J dropped 3; count of bases not matched to a gene: 6. This CDR3 reads CASSPLAGHYNEQFF. DNA for the CDR3: TGTGCCAGCAGCCCTCTAGCGGGGCACTACAATGAGCAGTTCTTC.

In this sample, this clonotype turned up many times. The chain combines TRBV7-3 with TRBJ2-1, with D unresolved. The V and J ends lost 3 bases and 4 bases respectively, with 4 bases between them. The CDR3 sequence is 12 residues long. Germline values: CDR1 SGHTA, CDR2 FQGTGA. In DNA form, the CDR3 reads TGTGCCAGCAGCTTGGTTTACAATGAGCAGTTCTTC. It yields the protein CASSLVYNEQFF.

This clonotype showed up just a few times. This sequence joins TRBV7-9 and TRBJ1-2; D uncertain. Germline V gives CDR1 SEHNR, CDR2 FQNEAQ (reference sequence). CDR3 length equals 13 residues. The V end lost 2 bases, the J end lost 3 bases, and 7 bases lay between the germline ends. The CDR3 region is CASSLPSDYGYTF. CDR3 sequence (DNA): TGTGCCAGCAGCTTACCCAGTGACTATGGCTACACCTTC.

This sequence joins TRBV7-3 and TRBJ1-1, with D possibly matching TRBD1 (5 bases). This CDR3 spans 13 amino acids. V was clipped by 2 bases and J by 7 bases, with 11 bases between them. From germline, CDR1 is SGHTA and CDR2 FQGTGA. The CDR3 sequence is CASSLGPRDEAFF. CDR3 sequence (DNA): TGTGCCAGCAGCTTAGGGCCCAGGGATGAAGCTTTCTTT.

This clonotype was counted only a few times. V is TRBV11-2 and J is TRBJ2-3; D tentatively reads TRBD1 or TRBD2 (5 bases each). Germline loops: CDR1 SGHAT, CDR2 FQNNGV. The CDR3 sequence is 16 residues long. V lost 4 bases to trimming and J lost 2 bases, with 16 bases between them. The CDR3: CASSSPRVGVTDTQYF. CDR3 DNA: TGTGCCAGCAGCTCCCCTCGGGTGGGGGTCACAGATACGCAGTATTTT.